This T cell receptor (beta chain) was observed in a study of response to subunit inactivated influenza vaccine. The CDR3 is 13 residues long. V was pared by 3 bases and J by 4 bases, with 2 bases of the junction left unmatched. Germline lookup yields CDR1 SGHVS and CDR2 FNYEAQ. Via MiXCR, TCRdb re-called the RT-PCR reads, giving one row per CDR3 protein. The sample holds about 540,000 distinct CDR3 sequences, roughly 23% seen once. This sample also belongs to another study, concerning T cells expressing NK-cell markers. This second study says: UMI-tagged 5'RACE template switching yielded the TCR beta cDNA.

This receptor was taken from a man aged 45-60 years who received an inactivated influenza vaccine. The source material was CD4+ T cells sorted from PBMCs, sampled about 11 days after vaccination. The J gene is TRBJ2-5, the V gene TRBV7-6; 7 bases align to TRBD1. The CDR3 nucleotides read TGTGCCAGCAGCTTTACAGGGGCAGAGACCCAGTACTTC. This codes for CASSFTGAETQYF.